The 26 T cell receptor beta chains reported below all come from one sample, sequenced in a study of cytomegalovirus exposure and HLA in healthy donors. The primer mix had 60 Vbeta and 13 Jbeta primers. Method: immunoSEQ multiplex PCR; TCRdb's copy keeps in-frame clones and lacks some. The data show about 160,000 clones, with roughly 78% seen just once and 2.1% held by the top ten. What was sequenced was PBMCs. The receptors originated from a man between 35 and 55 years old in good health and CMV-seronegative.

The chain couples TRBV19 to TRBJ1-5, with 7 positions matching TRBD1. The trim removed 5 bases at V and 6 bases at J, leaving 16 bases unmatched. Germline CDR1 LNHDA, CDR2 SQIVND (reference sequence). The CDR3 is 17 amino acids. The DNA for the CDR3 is TGTGCCAGTAGTTATGCTAAGACAGGGAACTCGATTCAGCCCCAGCATTTT. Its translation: CASSYAKTGNSIQPQHF.

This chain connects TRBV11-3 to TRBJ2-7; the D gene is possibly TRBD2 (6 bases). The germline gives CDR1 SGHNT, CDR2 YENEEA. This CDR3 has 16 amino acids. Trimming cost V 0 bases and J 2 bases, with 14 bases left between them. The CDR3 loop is CASSLDSGSFPYEQYF. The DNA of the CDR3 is TGTGCCAGCAGCTTAGACTCCGGGAGCTTTCCCTACGAGCAGTACTTC.

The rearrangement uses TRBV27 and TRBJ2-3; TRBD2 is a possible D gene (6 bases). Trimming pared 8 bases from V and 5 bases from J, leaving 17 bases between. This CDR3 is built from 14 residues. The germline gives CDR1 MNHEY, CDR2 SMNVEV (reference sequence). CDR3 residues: CASARGSDIDTQYF. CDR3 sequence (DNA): TGTGCCAGCGCCCGGGGGAGCGATATAGATACGCAGTATTTT.

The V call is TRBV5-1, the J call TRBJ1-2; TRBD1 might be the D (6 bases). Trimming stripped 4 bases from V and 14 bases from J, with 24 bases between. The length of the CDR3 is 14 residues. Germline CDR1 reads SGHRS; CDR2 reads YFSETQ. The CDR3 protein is CASSPDTPGQRQTF. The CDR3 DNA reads TGCGCCAGCAGCCCAGACACCCCGGGACAACGCCAGACCTTC.

The CDR3 DNA reads as TGTGCCAGCAGTACAGGGGGTGAAGCTTTCTTT. Protein product: CASSTGGEAFF. The V call is TRBV6-5, the J call TRBJ1-1; 8 bases fit TRBD1. The germline CDR1 and CDR2 sequences are MNHEY and SVGAGI. V was pared by 5 bases and J by 7 bases, with 0 bases of the junction left unmatched. The length of the CDR3 is 11 residues.

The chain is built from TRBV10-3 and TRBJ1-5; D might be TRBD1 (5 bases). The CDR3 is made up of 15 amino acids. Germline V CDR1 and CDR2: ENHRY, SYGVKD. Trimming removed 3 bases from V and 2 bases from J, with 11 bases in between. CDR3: CAISDRTTGNQPQHF. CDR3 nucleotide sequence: TGTGCCATCAGTGACCGGACGACAGGCAATCAGCCCCAGCATTTT.

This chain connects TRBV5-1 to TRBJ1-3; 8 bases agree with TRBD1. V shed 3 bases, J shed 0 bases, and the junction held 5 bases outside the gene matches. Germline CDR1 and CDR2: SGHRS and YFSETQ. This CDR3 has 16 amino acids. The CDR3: CASSSTGGSSGNTIYF. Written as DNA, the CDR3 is TGCGCCAGCAGCTCAACAGGGGGATCCTCTGGAAACACCATATATTTT.

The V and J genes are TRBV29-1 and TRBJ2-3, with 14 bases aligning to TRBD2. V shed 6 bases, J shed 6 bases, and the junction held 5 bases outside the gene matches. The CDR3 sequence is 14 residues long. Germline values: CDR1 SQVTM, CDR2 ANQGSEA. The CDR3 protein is CSVRLAGGPDTQYF. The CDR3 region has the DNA TGCAGCGTCCGACTAGCGGGAGGGCCTGATACGCAGTATTTT.

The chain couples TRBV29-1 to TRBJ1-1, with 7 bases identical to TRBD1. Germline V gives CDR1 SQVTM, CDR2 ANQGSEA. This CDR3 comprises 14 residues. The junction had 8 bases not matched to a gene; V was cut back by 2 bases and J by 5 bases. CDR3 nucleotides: TGCAGCGTTGAACCGGGACAGTTTGGGACTGAAGCTTTCTTT. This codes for CSVEPGQFGTEAFF.

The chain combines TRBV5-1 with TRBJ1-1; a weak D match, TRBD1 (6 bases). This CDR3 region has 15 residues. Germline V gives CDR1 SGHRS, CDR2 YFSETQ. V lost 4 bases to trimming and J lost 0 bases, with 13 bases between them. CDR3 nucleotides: TGCGCCAGCAGCATACAGACAGGTGTGAACACTGAAGCTTTCTTT. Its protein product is CASSIQTGVNTEAFF.

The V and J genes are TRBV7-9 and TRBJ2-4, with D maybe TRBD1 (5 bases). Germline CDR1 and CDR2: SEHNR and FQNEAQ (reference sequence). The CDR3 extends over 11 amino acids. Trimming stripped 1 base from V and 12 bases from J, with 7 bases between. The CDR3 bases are TGTGCCAGCAGCTTAGTAGACAGTCAGTACTTC. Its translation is CASSLVDSQYF.

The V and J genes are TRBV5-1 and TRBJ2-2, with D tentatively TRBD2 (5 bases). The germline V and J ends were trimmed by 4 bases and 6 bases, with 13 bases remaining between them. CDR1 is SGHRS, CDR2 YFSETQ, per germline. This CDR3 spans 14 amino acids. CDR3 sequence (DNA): TGCGCCAGCAGCGAAGTTACGGGGTCCGGGGAGCTGTTTTTT. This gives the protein CASSEVTGSGELFF.

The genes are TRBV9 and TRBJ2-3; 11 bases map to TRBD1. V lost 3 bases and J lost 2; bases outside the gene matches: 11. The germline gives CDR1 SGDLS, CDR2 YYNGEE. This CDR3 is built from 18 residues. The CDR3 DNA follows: TGTGCCAGCAGCGGTATGCGGACAGGGGGCTATCTCACAGATACGCAGTATTTT. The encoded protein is CASSGMRTGGYLTDTQYF.

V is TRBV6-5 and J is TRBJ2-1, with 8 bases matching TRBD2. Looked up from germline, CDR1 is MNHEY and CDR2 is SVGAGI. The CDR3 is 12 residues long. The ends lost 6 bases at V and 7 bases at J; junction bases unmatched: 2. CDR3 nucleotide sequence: TGTGCCAGCAGCAGACTAGCGAATGAGCAGTTCTTC. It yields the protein CASSRLANEQFF.

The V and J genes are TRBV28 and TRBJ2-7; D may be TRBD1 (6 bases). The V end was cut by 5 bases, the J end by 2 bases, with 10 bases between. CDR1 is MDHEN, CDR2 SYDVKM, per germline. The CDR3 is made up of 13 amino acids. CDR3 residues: CASSRTETYEQYF. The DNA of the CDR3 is TGTGCCAGCAGTAGGACAGAAACCTACGAGCAGTACTTC.

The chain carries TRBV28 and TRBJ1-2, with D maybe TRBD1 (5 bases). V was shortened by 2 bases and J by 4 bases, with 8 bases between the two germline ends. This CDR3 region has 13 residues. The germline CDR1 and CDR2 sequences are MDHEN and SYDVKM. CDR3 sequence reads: CASSLRQTYGYTF. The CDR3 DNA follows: TGTGCCAGCAGTTTACGACAGACCTATGGCTACACCTTC.

The CDR3 region has the DNA TGTGCCAGCAGTAAGCGGGTGTGGGCCTACGAGCAGTACTTC. Encoded protein: CASSKRVWAYEQYF. The V call is TRBV6-1, the J call TRBJ2-7; tentatively, D is TRBD2 (6 bases). Germline V gene data show CDR1 as MNHNS and CDR2 as SASEGT. The V gene lost 5 bases and the J gene lost 2 bases, with 13 bases spanning the gap. The CDR3 covers 14 residues.

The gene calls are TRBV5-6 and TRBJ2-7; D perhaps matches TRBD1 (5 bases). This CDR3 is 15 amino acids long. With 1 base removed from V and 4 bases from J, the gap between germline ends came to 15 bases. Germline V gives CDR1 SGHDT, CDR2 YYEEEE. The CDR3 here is CASSLWQGIAYEQYF. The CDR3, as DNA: TGTGCCAGCAGCTTGTGGCAGGGCATCGCGTACGAGCAGTACTTC.

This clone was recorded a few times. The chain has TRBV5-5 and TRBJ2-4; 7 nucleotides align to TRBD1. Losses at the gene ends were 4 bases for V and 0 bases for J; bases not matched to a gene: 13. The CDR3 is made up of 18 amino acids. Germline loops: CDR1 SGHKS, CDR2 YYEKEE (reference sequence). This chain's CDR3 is CASSRLFRDRIAKNIQYF. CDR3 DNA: TGTGCCAGCAGCCGACTATTCCGGGACAGAATAGCCAAAAACATTCAGTACTTC.

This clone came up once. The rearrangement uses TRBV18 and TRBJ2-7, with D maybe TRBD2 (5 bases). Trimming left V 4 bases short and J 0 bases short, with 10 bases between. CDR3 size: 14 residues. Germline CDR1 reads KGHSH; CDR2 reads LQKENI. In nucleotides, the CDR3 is TGTGCCAGCTCACTTGGAGGAGGCTCCTACGAGCAGTACTTC. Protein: CASSLGGGSYEQYF. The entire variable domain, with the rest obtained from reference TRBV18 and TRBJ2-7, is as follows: NAGVMQNPRHLVRRRGQEARLRCSPMKGHSHVYWYRQLPEEGLKFMVYLQKENIIDESGMPKERFSAEFPKEGPSILRIQQVVRGDSAAYFCASSLGGGSYEQYFGPGTRLTVT.

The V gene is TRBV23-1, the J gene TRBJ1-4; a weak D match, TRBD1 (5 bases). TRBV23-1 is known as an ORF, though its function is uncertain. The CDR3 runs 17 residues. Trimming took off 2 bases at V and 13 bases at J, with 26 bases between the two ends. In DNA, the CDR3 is TGCGCCAGCAGTCAAGATGACGGAGTCATCCCACATAGGGGACTGTTTTTT. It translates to CASSQDDGVIPHRGLFF.

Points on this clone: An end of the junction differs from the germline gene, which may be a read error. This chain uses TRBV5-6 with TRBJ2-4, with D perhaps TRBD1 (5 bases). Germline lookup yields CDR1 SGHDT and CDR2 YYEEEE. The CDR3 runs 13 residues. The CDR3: CASQSLGLNSQYF. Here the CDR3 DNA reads TGTGCCAGCCAGTCGTTGGGGCTAAACAGTCAGTACTTC.

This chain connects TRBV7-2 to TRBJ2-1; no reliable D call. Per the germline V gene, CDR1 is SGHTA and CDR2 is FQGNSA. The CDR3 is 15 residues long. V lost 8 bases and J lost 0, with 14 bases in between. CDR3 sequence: CASGRSVSSYNEQFF. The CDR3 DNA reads TGTGCCAGCGGTCGAAGCGTCAGCTCCTACAATGAGCAGTTCTTC.

Here the CDR3 DNA reads TGTGCCAGCAGCCTGCAGGTATCGCACATTCAGTACTTC. The encoded protein is CASSLQVSHIQYF. This chain connects TRBV11-2 to TRBJ2-4; D ambiguous. The germline V gene has CDR1 SGHAT and CDR2 FQNNGV. V lost 5 bases and J 8 bases, leaving 13 bases between the germline ends. The CDR3 consists of 13 residues.

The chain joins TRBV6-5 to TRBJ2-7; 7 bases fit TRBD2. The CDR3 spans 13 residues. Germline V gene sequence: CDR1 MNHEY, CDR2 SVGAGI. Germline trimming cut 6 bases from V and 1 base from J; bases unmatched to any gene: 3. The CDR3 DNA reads TGTGCCAGCAGGGGAGGGGAATCCTACGAGCAGTACTTC. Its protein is CASRGGESYEQYF.

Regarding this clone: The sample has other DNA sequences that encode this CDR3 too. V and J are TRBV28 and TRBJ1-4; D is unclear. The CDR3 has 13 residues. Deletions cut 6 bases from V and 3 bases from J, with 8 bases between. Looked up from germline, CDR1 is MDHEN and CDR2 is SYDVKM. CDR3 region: CASRGTANEKLFF. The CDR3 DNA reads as TGTGCCAGCAGGGGCACAGCTAATGAAAAACTGTTTTTT.